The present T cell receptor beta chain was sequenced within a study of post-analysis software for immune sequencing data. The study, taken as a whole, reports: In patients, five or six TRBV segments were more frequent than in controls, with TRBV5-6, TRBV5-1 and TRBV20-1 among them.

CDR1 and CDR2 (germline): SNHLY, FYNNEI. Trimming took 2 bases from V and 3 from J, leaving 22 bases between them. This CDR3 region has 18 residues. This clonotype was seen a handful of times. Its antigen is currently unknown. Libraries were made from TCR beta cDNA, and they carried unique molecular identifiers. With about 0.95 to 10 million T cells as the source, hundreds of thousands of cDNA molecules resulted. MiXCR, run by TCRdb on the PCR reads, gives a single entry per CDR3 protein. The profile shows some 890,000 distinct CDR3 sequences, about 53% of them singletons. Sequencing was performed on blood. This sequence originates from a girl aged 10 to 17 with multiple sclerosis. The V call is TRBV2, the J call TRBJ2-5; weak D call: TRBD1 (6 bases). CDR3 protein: CASSETNRQEGDEETQYF. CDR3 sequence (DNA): TGTGCCAGCAGTGAAACTAACCGACAGGAAGGGGATGAAGAGACCCAGTACTTC.